This TCR beta chain is drawn from a study of blood T cell repertoires in COVID-19. The overall study: Whether acute or convalescent, the COVID-19 samples came from the United States, Italy and Spain. PBMCs, B-cell-depleted T cells, or T cells provided the cDNA or gDNA that made up the material.

The CDR3 is 16 amino acids. The V end lost 4 bases, the J end lost 5 bases, and 18 bases lay between the germline ends. Germline V gene lookup returns CDR1 LGHDT and CDR2 YNNKEL (reference sequence). Authors' methods: Reference gene primer amplification in the assay estimated nucleated cell counts. Using immunoSEQ multiplex PCR, the repertoire was profiled, and TCRdb retains in-frame clones only, with some absent. V and J calls and clone size follow that table, whereas D and trimming were derived from the DNA. The table has 120,000 or so clones, 60% to 80% seen once. The count of this clone is one. This receptor was identified in a human donor in a cohort sampled during active COVID-19. The rearrangement uses TRBV3-1 (or the pseudogene TRBV3-2) and TRBJ1-5, with D tentatively TRBD1 (6 bases). What was sequenced was peripheral blood. The CDR3 loop is CASSLGHRLNYQPQHF. The CDR3 DNA reads as TGTGCCAGCAGCCTGGGACACCGACTAAACTATCAGCCCCAGCATTTT.